The entry below gives a single T cell receptor (beta chain) sequence along with its context. Only one base separates this from a far larger clonotype, so it likely reflects a read error. These data come from a study of shared clonotypes between healthy human individuals. Study-wide background: Researchers drew samples from two women and a few men aged 18 to 49.

Every donor was a Caucasian adult from Nashville, Tennessee. Trimming took off 4 bases at V and 1 base at J, with 17 bases between the two ends. CDR3 length equals 16 residues. Germline values: CDR1 LGHNA, CDR2 YSLEER. Assay used: immunoSEQ multiplex PCR; TCRdb lists only in-frame clones, some missing. Among some 490,000 clones listed, roughly 80% were seen once. The V call is TRBV4-3, the J call TRBJ2-7; D not certain. Sequenced sample: PBMCs. The source of this sequence is a middle-aged woman in good health. Some clones in this sample may be carry-over from other donors' samples. As DNA, the CDR3 is TGCGCCAGCAGCCCCCGGCACCCAGACGGTTCCTACGAGCAGTACTTC. This codes for CASSPRHPDGSYEQYF.